These 31 T cell receptor beta chains came from one sample sequenced in a study of T cell responses to AZD1222 COVID-19 vaccine. Repertoires were generated with immunoSEQ multiplex PCR, while TCRdb's copy carries only in-frame clones and drops some. Of about 180,000 clones detected, around 89% appear once; the ten largest clones hold 3.5% to 5.5%. The sequencing used peripheral blood, collected 28 days after the second dose of the MenACWY control vaccine. All receptors come from an adult who received the MenACWY meningococcal vaccine as a control.

The J gene is TRBJ2-1, the V gene TRBV5-1; unclear D gene. The V and J ends lost 4 bases and 9 bases respectively, with 11 bases between them. CDR1 and CDR2 from the germline V gene are SGHRS and YFSETQ. This CDR3 is built from 12 residues. The CDR3 DNA follows: TGCGCCAGCAGCCCACCTGTAGGTGAGCAGTTCTTC. Its protein product is CASSPPVGEQFF.

J is TRBJ2-7 and V is TRBV27; TRBD2 is a possible D gene (7 bases). The germline gives CDR1 MNHEY, CDR2 SMNVEV (reference sequence). The CDR3 is 14 residues long. V lost 6 bases and J lost 4, with 16 bases in between. The DNA of the CDR3 is TGTGCCAGCAGCCCACGAGGGGGGGATTACGAGCAGTACTTC. Amino acid sequence: CASSPRGGDYEQYF.

The count of this clone is one. The V gene is TRBV19, the J gene TRBJ1-4; D gene unclear. The germline CDR1 and CDR2 sequences are LNHDA and SQIVND (reference sequence). CDR3 length equals 14 residues. Trimming removed 3 bases from V and 8 bases from J, with 13 bases in between. CDR3 coding DNA: TGTGCCAGTAGTATCGAACGGGTCGGGGAAAAACTGTTTTTT. Translating gives CASSIERVGEKLFF.

This chain uses TRBV12-3 or TRBV12-4 with TRBJ2-5; TRBD2 is a possible D gene (5 bases). V was shortened by 4 bases and J by 5 bases, with 11 bases between the two germline ends. The CDR3 runs to 13 residues. The CDR3 DNA sequence: TGTGCCAGCAGTTCCTCAAGGAGGGAGACCCAGTACTTC. Protein product: CASSSSRRETQYF.

This clone was observed a single time. This rearrangement joins TRBV7-7 to TRBJ2-1; D remains unclear. The CDR3 is 14 residues long. V lost 1 base and J 4 bases, leaving 8 bases between the germline ends. CDR1 is SSHAT and CDR2 is FNYEAQ in the germline V gene (reference sequence). CDR3 sequence reads: CASSLGIAYNEQFF. Written as DNA, the CDR3 is TGTGCCAGCAGCTTAGGGATAGCTTACAATGAGCAGTTCTTC.

The chain recombines TRBV19 with TRBJ1-3, with D possibly TRBD1 on 5 matching bases. V lost 6 bases and J 0 bases, leaving 12 bases between the germline ends. CDR3 size: 15 residues. Per the germline V gene, CDR1 is LNHDA and CDR2 is SQIVND (reference sequence). The CDR3 DNA reads TGTGCCAGTAGCCTGACAGCTTACTCTGGAAACACCATATATTTT. It yields the protein CASSLTAYSGNTIYF.

The DNA for the CDR3 is TGTGCCAGCAGGACCCTAGGGGTGCCATCCTACAATGAGCAGTTCTTC. The encoded protein is CASRTLGVPSYNEQFF. The chain has TRBV28 and TRBJ2-1, with a weak D call TRBD1 (5 bases). The CDR3 covers 16 residues. Germline V gene data show CDR1 as MDHEN and CDR2 as SYDVKM. Trimming took off 6 bases at V and 1 base at J, with 16 bases between the two ends.

The chain employs TRBV6-5 and TRBJ2-7; D remains unclear. The CDR3 consists of 13 residues. Trimming removed 2 bases from V and 0 bases from J, with 5 bases in between. CDR1 is MNHEY and CDR2 is SVGAGI in the germline V gene. The CDR3 nucleotides are TGTGCCAGCAGTTACCTACGCTCCTACGAGCAGTACTTC. Its translation is CASSYLRSYEQYF.

J is TRBJ2-2 and V is TRBV9; 13 bases match TRBD2. Looked up from germline, CDR1 is SGDLS and CDR2 is YYNGEE. The V gene end was trimmed by 2 bases and the J gene end by 6 bases; junction bases not matched to a gene: 10. This CDR3 has 18 residues. CDR3 sequence (DNA): TGTGCCAGCAGCGTTCAAGGAGGGGGACTAGCGGGACCCGGGGAGCTGTTTTTT. This sequence encodes CASSVQGGGLAGPGELFF.

The chain has TRBV6-2 or TRBV6-3 and TRBJ1-2, with D perhaps TRBD1 (6 bases). This CDR3 spans 15 amino acids. The ends were cut back, 0 bases at V and 10 bases at J, with 18 bases in the middle. Germline CDR1 is MNHEY and CDR2 is SVGEGT. The CDR3 DNA sequence: TGTGCCAGCAGTTACTCGATTCGGGGGCGAGCGGACTACACCTTC. Translation gives CASSYSIRGRADYTF.

The gene calls are TRBV4-1 and TRBJ2-5; D remains unclear. Germline CDR1 MGHRA, CDR2 YSYEKL. CDR3 length: 16 residues. Deletions cut 3 bases from V and 5 bases from J, with 19 bases between. CDR3 sequence (DNA): TGCGCCAGCAGCCACAAGACCGGCCCAGGCAGGGAGACCCAGTACTTC. This sequence encodes CASSHKTGPGRETQYF.

This CDR3 is CASSIRLYYEQYF. For the CDR3, the DNA is TGTGCCAGTAGTATACGCTTATACTACGAGCAGTACTTC. The V and J genes are TRBV19 and TRBJ2-7, with unresolved D. Germline values: CDR1 LNHDA, CDR2 SQIVND (reference sequence). This CDR3 has 13 residues. V lost 2 bases, J lost 3 bases, and 8 bases lay in between.

V and J are TRBV5-5 and TRBJ2-3; unclear D gene. The germline CDR1 and CDR2 sequences are SGHKS and YYEKEE (reference sequence). The length of the CDR3 is 16 residues. Trimming stripped 0 bases from V and 0 bases from J, with 11 bases between. The CDR3 DNA is TGTGCCAGCAGCTTGGTATTAGCTTCCAGCACAGATACGCAGTATTTT. Protein: CASSLVLASSTDTQYF.

The chain links TRBV19 to TRBJ2-2; D gene uncertain. Germline V gene lookup returns CDR1 LNHDA and CDR2 SQIVND (reference sequence). V was clipped by 3 bases and J by 6 bases, with 11 bases between them. The CDR3 has 14 amino acids. The DNA for the CDR3 is TGTGCCAGTAGTATGTTGGCAGATCCCGGGGAGCTGTTTTTT. Translating gives CASSMLADPGELFF. Based on the CDR3 plus reference TRBV19 and TRBJ2-2, the full variable domain is DGGITQSPKYLFRKEGQNVTLSCEQNLNHDAMYWYRQDPGQGLRLIYYSQIVNDFQKGDIAEGYSVSREKKESFPLTVTSAQKNPTAFYLCASSMLADPGELFFGEGSRLTVL.

This chain joins TRBV15 and TRBJ1-2; 10 positions match TRBD1. This CDR3 is built from 16 residues. Germline V lookup: CDR1 LNHNV, CDR2 YYDKDF (reference sequence). Trimming took 3 bases from V and 8 from J; bases not matched to a gene: 12. CDR3 loop: CATSSSPGQGWEGYTF. The CDR3, as DNA: TGTGCCACCAGCAGTTCCCCGGGACAGGGGTGGGAAGGCTACACCTTC.

This clone has at least ten counts. The chain employs TRBV28 and TRBJ2-7, with D uncertain. Deletions cut 8 bases from V and 2 bases from J, with 4 bases between. This CDR3 spans 10 amino acids. The V gene's germline CDR1 is MDHEN and CDR2 SYDVKM. The CDR3 protein is CASGAYEQYF. DNA for the CDR3: TGTGCCAGCGGGGCCTACGAGCAGTACTTC.

The chain employs TRBV9 and TRBJ2-6; D gene uncertain. From germline, CDR1 is SGDLS and CDR2 YYNGEE. The CDR3 is 13 amino acids. V was shortened by 0 bases and J by 4 bases, with 2 bases between the two germline ends. The CDR3 sequence: CASSVAGANVLTF. In DNA form, the CDR3 reads TGTGCCAGCAGCGTAGCCGGGGCCAACGTCCTGACTTTC.

This chain connects TRBV5-1 to TRBJ1-4; TRBD1 agrees at 11 bases. The CDR3 extends over 13 amino acids. Germline values: CDR1 SGHRS, CDR2 YFSETQ. Germline trimming cut 7 bases from V and 7 bases from J; bases unmatched to any gene: 3. The CDR3 nucleotides read TGCGCCAGCCGGACAGGGGGCGGTGAAAAACTGTTTTTT. Protein sequence: CASRTGGGEKLFF.

This chain joins TRBV4-2 and TRBJ1-1; tentatively, D is TRBD1 (5 bases). The CDR3 loop spans 15 amino acids. V lost 9 bases, J lost 7 bases, and 24 bases lay in between. CDR1 and CDR2 (germline): LGHNA, YNFKEQ. CDR3: CAREIKGALGSEAFF. The CDR3 bases are TGTGCCAGGGAAATCAAAGGGGCCCTAGGTAGTGAAGCTTTCTTT.

V gene TRBV19 combines with J gene TRBJ1-1; no definite D call. Germline values: CDR1 LNHDA, CDR2 SQIVND (reference sequence). V lost 8 bases, J lost 7 bases, and 11 bases lay in between. The CDR3 is 11 amino acids. The chain's CDR3 is CASLRTDEAFF. DNA for the CDR3: TGTGCCAGTCTACGGACGGATGAAGCTTTCTTT.

The rearrangement joins TRBV5-4 to TRBJ2-7, with TRBD2 matching 8 bases. Germline values: CDR1 SGHNT, CDR2 YYREEE (reference sequence). V shed 5 bases, J shed 6 bases, and the junction held 10 bases outside the gene matches. The CDR3 has 14 amino acids. CDR3 loop: CASSPGTRSGEQYF. The DNA for the CDR3 is TGTGCCAGCAGTCCCGGGACTAGATCGGGCGAGCAGTACTTC.

The chain couples TRBV2 to TRBJ2-3; D perhaps matches TRBD1 (5 bases). In germline, CDR1 is SNHLY, CDR2 FYNNEI. Deletions cut 4 bases from V and 7 bases from J, with 18 bases between. CDR3 length equals 15 residues. In nucleotides, the CDR3 is TGTGCCAGCAGTGGATACCCTCGGACATTATATACGCAGTATTTT. Protein: CASSGYPRTLYTQYF.

The V gene is TRBV7-2, the J gene TRBJ2-7; maybe TRBD1 (6 bases). Trimming shortened V by 1 base and J by 4 bases, and 11 bases separated the two germline ends. CDR1 is SGHTA, CDR2 FQGNSA, per germline. The CDR3 has 14 residues. This chain's CDR3 is CASSLGVGGYEQYF. CDR3 sequence (DNA): TGTGCCAGCAGCTTAGGTGTAGGGGGATACGAGCAGTACTTC. Variable domain in full (rest from reference TRBV7-2 and TRBJ2-7): GAGVSQSPSNKVTEKGKDVELRCDPISGHTALYWYRQSLGQGLEFLIYFQGNSAPDKSGLPSDRFSAERTGGSVSTLTIQRTQQEDSAVYLCASSLGVGGYEQYFGPGTRLTVT.

CDR3 DNA: TGTGCCAGTAGTACCCTGGGGAGGGACGGCTACGAGCAGTACTTC. Protein sequence: CASSTLGRDGYEQYF. The chain carries TRBV19 and TRBJ2-7; 7 bases align to TRBD2. Germline V gives CDR1 LNHDA, CDR2 SQIVND (reference sequence). This CDR3 has 15 amino acids. V gave up 4 bases and J gave up 3 bases; unmatched junction bases: 9. The entire variable domain, with the rest obtained from reference TRBV19 and TRBJ2-7, is as follows: DGGITQSPKYLFRKEGQNVTLSCEQNLNHDAMYWYRQDPGQGLRLIYYSQIVNDFQKGDIAEGYSVSREKKESFPLTVTSAQKNPTAFYLCASSTLGRDGYEQYFGPGTRLTVT.

The V and J genes are TRBV4-3 and TRBJ2-3; TRBD2 matches 10 bases. The CDR3 is 16 residues long. The V gene end was trimmed by 0 bases and the J gene end by 1 base; junction bases not matched to a gene: 1. Germline V lookup: CDR1 LGHNA, CDR2 YSLEER. The chain's CDR3 is CASSQDGLAGTDTQYF. The CDR3 DNA reads as TGCGCCAGCAGCCAAGATGGACTAGCGGGCACAGATACGCAGTATTTT.

This chain links TRBV30 with TRBJ2-5; D not certain. Trimming removed 5 bases from V and 5 bases from J, with 9 bases in between. This CDR3 contains 11 residues. Looked up from germline, CDR1 is GTSNPN and CDR2 is SVGIG (reference sequence). CDR3 sequence reads: CAWAQRETQYF. The CDR3 region has the DNA TGTGCCTGGGCCCAGAGGGAGACCCAGTACTTC.

J is TRBJ1-1 and V is TRBV18; the D gene is possibly TRBD1 (5 bases). Trimming shortened V by 5 bases and J by 1 base, and 14 bases separated the two germline ends. Germline assignment: CDR1 KGHSH and CDR2 LQKENI. The CDR3 consists of 15 residues. CDR3 loop: CASSRIGESNTEAFF. CDR3 nucleotide sequence: TGTGCCAGCTCAAGGATAGGGGAATCGAACACTGAAGCTTTCTTT.

Only one count was recorded for this clone. V gene TRBV21-1 combines with J gene TRBJ2-2; the table's D call, TRBD1, has no DNA check behind it. TRBV21-1 is labeled a pseudogene. The CDR3 contains 12 residues. The CDR3 nucleotides read TGTGCCAGCGTCAAGAACACCGGGGAGCTGTTTTTT. Amino acid sequence: CASVKNTGELFF.

The chain has TRBV7-9 and TRBJ2-3; weak D call: TRBD2 (6 bases). Germline CDR1 reads SEHNR; CDR2 reads FQNEAQ (reference sequence). This CDR3 contains 18 residues. V was trimmed by 4 bases and J by 0 bases, leaving 20 bases between them. CDR3 nucleotides: TGTGCCAGCAGCTCTATACCCCTATTAGCGGCTAGCACAGATACGCAGTATTTT. Protein product: CASSSIPLLAASTDTQYF.

The rearrangement uses TRBV20-1 and TRBJ2-7, with TRBD2 as a possible D gene (6 bases). Trimming took 3 bases from V and 7 from J, leaving 16 bases between them. There are 13 residues in the CDR3. In germline, CDR1 is DFQATT, CDR2 SNEGSKA (reference sequence). Here the CDR3 reads CSASLGGVREQYF. The CDR3 nucleotides read TGCAGTGCTAGTCTGGGGGGAGTTCGGGAGCAGTACTTC.

As to this clone: Because the CDR3 is missing its conserved closing phenylalanine or tryptophan, this is likely a read error. No DNA is shown, since the ends of the CDR3 on it are uncertain; the CDR3 is the one TCRdb lists. This sequence joins TRBV28 and TRBJ2-7; TRBD1, the D gene given by the table, was not confirmed from the DNA. Including both end residues, the CDR3 is 12 amino acids long. Germline assignment: CDR1 MDHEN and CDR2 SYDVKM. This chain's CDR3 is CASSYSAGTEEL.